One sample yielded the 17 T cell receptor beta chains listed below, sequenced in a study of CD8+ T cells in alopecia areata. The treatment is: oral pan-JAK inhibitor, 5-10 mg twice daily. The authors extracted RNA and reverse transcribed it into cDNA as the sequencing template. Libraries were prepared by immunoSEQ multiplex PCR; TCRdb keeps only in-frame clonotypes and omits some of them. The sample has 90,000 to 120,000 clones; around 84% are singletons. This specimen was CD8+ T cells sorted from blood, taken at week 24, from a patient treated with tofacitinib. These receptors originate from a human donor with alopecia areata.

The CDR3 reads CASSHLGEGVGDTQYF. The CDR3 nucleotides read TGTGCCAGCAGCCACTTGGGGGAGGGAGTAGGAGATACGCAGTATTTT. This chain links TRBV7-3 with TRBJ2-3; 7 positions match TRBD2. The CDR3 extends over 16 amino acids. Germline V gene sequence: CDR1 SGHTA, CDR2 FQGTGA. The V gene end was trimmed by 5 bases and the J gene end by 5 bases; junction bases not matched to a gene: 13.

The chain couples TRBV30 to TRBJ1-2; possible D gene TRBD1, 6 bases. The V and J ends lost 2 bases and 6 bases respectively, with 16 bases between them. Per the germline V gene, CDR1 is GTSNPN and CDR2 is SVGIG (reference sequence). The CDR3 is 14 residues long. The chain's CDR3 is CAWSSTTQGDGYTF. The CDR3 coding sequence is TGTGCCTGGAGTAGTACCACACAGGGTGATGGCTACACCTTC.

The genes are TRBV2 and TRBJ2-5; no definite D call. Trimming removed 3 bases at V and 3 bases at J, with 2 bases between. There are 11 residues in the CDR3. Germline assignment: CDR1 SNHLY and CDR2 FYNNEI. The DNA for the CDR3 is TGTGCCAGCAGTGAGGAAGAGACCCAGTACTTC. Its protein product is CASSEEETQYF.

This clone came up a few times. This chain joins TRBV4-1 and TRBJ2-2, with TRBD2 matching 7 bases. This CDR3 region has 16 residues. Trimming took 2 bases from V and 4 from J; bases not matched to a gene: 7. CDR1 MGHRA and CDR2 YSYEKL come from the germline V gene. In DNA form, the CDR3 reads TGCGCCAGCAGCCAAAGACCGGGAGGCGGCACCGGGGAGCTGTTTTTT. Translated, it gives CASSQRPGGGTGELFF.

CDR3 protein: CAISESGTGADTQYF. CDR3 nucleotides: TGTGCCATCAGTGAGTCAGGGACAGGGGCAGATACGCAGTATTTT. V usage is TRBV10-3 and J usage is TRBJ2-3; TRBD1 matches at 10 bases. There are 15 residues in the CDR3. V shed 0 bases and J 4 bases; nucleotides not matched to a gene: 1. CDR1 and CDR2 (germline): ENHRY, SYGVKD.

CDR3 DNA sequence: TGTGCCAGCAGGTCCCGCTTGATTCGCTACGAGCAGTACTTC. As protein: CASRSRLIRYEQYF. The chain uses TRBV2 and TRBJ2-7, with no clear D. The CDR3 has 14 amino acids. The V end was cut by 6 bases, the J end by 3 bases, with 15 bases between. The germline gives CDR1 SNHLY, CDR2 FYNNEI.

The rearrangement uses TRBV7-6 and TRBJ1-1; D possibly corresponds to TRBD1 (5 bases). This CDR3 has 15 residues. From germline, CDR1 is SGHVS and CDR2 FNYEAQ. Trimming removed 1 base from V and 1 base from J, with 10 bases in between. The CDR3 region has the DNA TGTGCCAGCAGCTTAGAGGCAGGGAGGAACACTGAAGCTTTCTTT. Protein sequence: CASSLEAGRNTEAFF.

The chain carries TRBV27 and TRBJ2-1, with TRBD2 matching over 7 bases. With V trimmed by 8 bases and J by 6 bases, 4 bases remained unmatched. Germline CDR1 is MNHEY and CDR2 is SMNVEV (reference sequence). The CDR3 runs to 12 residues. The CDR3: CASGRGSNEQFF. The CDR3 DNA is TGTGCCAGCGGGCGGGGGAGCAATGAGCAGTTCTTC.

The gene calls are TRBV4-3 and TRBJ1-2, with TRBD1 identical over 9 bases. The CDR3 contains 19 residues. Trimming took 1 base from V and 2 from J; bases not matched to a gene: 14. Germline V gene sequence: CDR1 LGHNA, CDR2 YSLEER. The CDR3 DNA follows: TGCGCCAGCAGCCAAGGTCCGTCCCGCCGGGACAGGGAAAACTATGGCTACACCTTC. Amino acid sequence: CASSQGPSRRDRENYGYTF.

The J gene is TRBJ2-1, the V gene TRBV7-9, with 7 positions matching TRBD2. The V and J ends lost 5 bases and 4 bases, in that order; junction bases with no gene match: 5. Germline V gene lookup returns CDR1 SEHNR and CDR2 FQNEAQ (reference sequence). The length of the CDR3 is 14 residues. The CDR3: CASSQPGRYNEQFF. The CDR3, as DNA: TGTGCCAGCAGCCAACCCGGGAGGTACAATGAGCAGTTCTTC.

CDR3 coding DNA: TGTGCCAGCAGCTTTGCTAGCGGGGGGGCGGGACAGTTCTTC. Translated, it gives CASSFASGGAGQFF. The chain is built from TRBV5-4 and TRBJ2-1; 12 bases line up with TRBD2. Losses at the gene ends were 2 bases for V and 13 bases for J; bases not matched to a gene: 7. CDR3 size: 14 residues. Germline V gives CDR1 SGHNT, CDR2 YYREEE (reference sequence).

The chain joins TRBV7-8 to TRBJ1-1; no firm D call. Germline V gene lookup returns CDR1 SGHVS and CDR2 FQNEAQ. Trimming removed 5 bases at V and 4 bases at J, with 8 bases between. This CDR3 has 12 residues. The CDR3 here is CASSKPGTEAFF. As DNA, the CDR3 is TGTGCCAGCAGCAAACCTGGCACTGAAGCTTTCTTT.

The genes are TRBV4-3 and TRBJ2-3; possible D gene TRBD1, 6 bases. There are 16 residues in the CDR3. In germline, CDR1 is LGHNA, CDR2 YSLEER. The V gene lost 0 bases and the J gene lost 1 base, with 11 bases spanning the gap. Here the CDR3 reads CASSQDRAGGTDTQYF. As DNA, the CDR3 is TGCGCCAGCAGCCAAGATCGAGCAGGGGGCACAGATACGCAGTATTTT.

Turning to this clone: The same CDR3 also results from other DNA sequences found in this sample. The rearrangement joins TRBV5-1 to TRBJ1-5; a weak D match, TRBD1 (5 bases). Germline lookup yields CDR1 SGHRS and CDR2 YFSETQ. The CDR3 covers 15 residues. Trimming removed 0 bases from V and 3 bases from J, with 10 bases in between. CDR3 sequence reads: CASSLEPGPNQPQHF. The CDR3 nucleotides are TGCGCCAGCAGCTTGGAGCCAGGGCCCAATCAGCCCCAGCATTTT.

This chain links TRBV7-9 with TRBJ2-4; D is tentatively TRBD1 or TRBD2 (5 bases each). There are 15 residues in the CDR3. Trimming left V 4 bases short and J 8 bases short, with 18 bases between. Germline CDR1 and CDR2: SEHNR and FQNEAQ (reference sequence). The chain's CDR3 is CASSSSAGQADIQYF. As DNA, the CDR3 is TGTGCCAGCAGCTCAAGCGCCGGACAAGCGGACATTCAGTACTTC.

This chain connects TRBV29-1 to TRBJ1-1, with D unresolved. Germline V gene sequence: CDR1 SQVTM, CDR2 ANQGSEA. The CDR3 is 10 residues long. Deletions cut 4 bases from V and 7 bases from J, with 7 bases between. CDR3 DNA: TGCAGCGTTGCCTCAGTTGAAGCTTTCTTT. Protein: CSVASVEAFF.

V is TRBV10-2 and J is TRBJ2-5; 14 nucleotides align to TRBD2. V dropped 2 bases and J dropped 5; count of bases not matched to a gene: 4. Germline V gene sequence: CDR1 WSHSY, CDR2 SAAADI. There are 16 residues in the CDR3. The chain's CDR3 is CASSELGTSGGETQYF. The DNA of the CDR3 is TGCGCCAGCAGTGAGCTAGGGACTAGCGGGGGTGAGACCCAGTACTTC.